The 22 T cell receptor beta chains below all came from one sample that was sequenced in a study of human T cells and chemical hapten exposure. TCRdb analysed the RACE reads with MiXCR anew, one entry per CDR3 protein. The profile shows about 92,000 distinct CDR3 sequences, roughly 10% of them singletons. The time point here: patch test 3, about 24 weeks after DPC sensitization. Noted treatment: therapeutic diphenylcyclopropenone sensitization with weekly scalp DPC. Sequencing was performed on whole blood, taken in connection with sensitization to the hapten diphenylcyclopropenone (DPC). The source of these receptors is a woman in her 30s with alopecia areata. Some clones in this sample may be carry-over from other donors' samples.

This clonotype was picked up many times. This sequence joins TRBV7-2 and TRBJ1-5; D gene ambiguous. Trimming stripped 3 bases from V and 3 bases from J, with 6 bases between. The CDR3 spans 13 residues. CDR1 and CDR2 (germline): SGHTA, FQGNSA. CDR3 nucleotide sequence: TGTGCCAGCAGCTTGAGATCCAATCAGCCCCAGCATTTT. Protein product: CASSLRSNQPQHF.

J is TRBJ1-2 and V is TRBV11-2; 7 bases align to TRBD1. Unmatched junction bases numbered 6, after V lost 3 bases and J lost 2 bases. The CDR3 runs to 15 residues. Germline lookup yields CDR1 SGHAT and CDR2 FQNNGV. The CDR3 spells CASSFWATGNYGYTF. The DNA for the CDR3 is TGTGCCAGCAGCTTCTGGGCGACAGGGAACTATGGCTACACCTTC.

This clonotype has a count of ten or more. The chain combines TRBV12-3 or TRBV12-4 with TRBJ2-3, with 8 bases fitting TRBD1. Trimming took 4 bases from V and 4 from J; bases not matched to a gene: 4. This CDR3 has 14 amino acids. The CDR3 DNA reads as TGTGCCAGCAGTTCCACAGGGGGACCAGATACGCAGTATTTT. This encodes CASSSTGGPDTQYF.

Many counts were recorded for this clonotype. V gene TRBV28 combines with J gene TRBJ2-3; D gene unclear. Germline CDR1 and CDR2: MDHEN and SYDVKM. This CDR3 region has 12 residues. Deletions cut 10 bases from V and 3 bases from J, with 11 bases between. The CDR3 DNA sequence: TGTGCCACCCAGCCCCAGACAGATACGCAGTATTTT. This translates into CATQPQTDTQYF.

This clonotype has just a few counts. CDR3 loop: CASSLGLGHTEAFF. The CDR3 region has the DNA TGCGCCAGCAGCTTGGGCCTGGGGCACACTGAAGCTTTCTTT. The chain combines TRBV5-1 with TRBJ1-1, with a tentative D call TRBD1 (5 bases). V lost 0 bases and J lost 3, with 9 bases in between. Germline V gives CDR1 SGHRS, CDR2 YFSETQ. CDR3 length: 14 amino acids.

This sequence joins TRBV14 and TRBJ2-7, with no clear D. V lost 1 base to trimming and J lost 2 bases, with 12 bases between them. The CDR3 has 15 amino acids. Per germline, CDR1 SGHDN and CDR2 FVKESK. CDR3 nucleotide sequence: TGTGCCAGCAGCCAAGTCGGGCAGGCCCCCTACGAGCAGTACTTC. It yields the protein CASSQVGQAPYEQYF.

V gene TRBV28 combines with J gene TRBJ2-5; 13 bases agree with TRBD2. CDR1 and CDR2 from the germline V gene are MDHEN and SYDVKM. This CDR3 region has 16 residues. Losses at the gene ends were 8 bases for V and 5 bases for J; bases not matched to a gene: 11. CDR3 residues: CASRRRGLAGVETQYF. CDR3 DNA: TGTGCCAGCCGGCGTAGAGGACTAGCGGGAGTTGAGACCCAGTACTTC.

A few counts support this clonotype. The V and J genes are TRBV9 and TRBJ2-2; 9 bases fit TRBD2. Germline V lookup: CDR1 SGDLS, CDR2 YYNGEE. V was clipped by 0 bases and J by 4 bases; unmatched bases: 4. This CDR3 is 16 amino acids long. As DNA, the CDR3 is TGTGCCAGCAGCGTAGGAAGCGGGGGGTCCACCGGGGAGCTGTTTTTT. It encodes CASSVGSGGSTGELFF.

This clonotype was detected ten times or more. The V and J genes are TRBV7-2 and TRBJ2-5; 7 positions agree with TRBD1. Germline V CDR1 and CDR2: SGHTA, FQGNSA. V lost 1 base and J lost 4; bases outside the gene matches: 9. This CDR3 is built from 16 residues. The chain's CDR3 is CASSLGGTVSRETQYF. CDR3 bases: TGTGCCAGCAGCTTAGGAGGGACAGTCAGCCGAGAGACCCAGTACTTC.

Only a few counts were recorded for this clonotype. The chain links TRBV29-1 to TRBJ1-1; D unresolved. CDR3 length equals 14 residues. The germline V gene has CDR1 SQVTM and CDR2 ANQGSEA. V lost 7 bases to trimming and J lost 1 base, with 16 bases between them. For the CDR3, the DNA is TGCAGCGGAGAGTTCGGACGGCAGAACACTGAAGCTTTCTTT. It codes for CSGEFGRQNTEAFF.

This chain uses TRBV7-9 with TRBJ2-3; tentative D call: TRBD2 (6 bases). This CDR3 comprises 14 residues. Trimming cost V 4 bases and J 0 bases, with 8 bases left between them. Looked up from germline, CDR1 is SEHNR and CDR2 is FQNEAQ (reference sequence). This chain's CDR3 is CASSWGLSTDTQYF. The CDR3 DNA is TGTGCCAGCAGCTGGGGACTTAGCACAGATACGCAGTATTTT.

This clonotype was seen a few times. The chain recombines TRBV20-1 with TRBJ1-5, with D unresolved. V lost 0 bases and J lost 9, with 6 bases in between. The length of the CDR3 is 11 residues. Germline values: CDR1 DFQATT, CDR2 SNEGSKA (reference sequence). The CDR3 sequence is CSARDGRPQHF. In nucleotides, the CDR3 is TGCAGTGCTAGAGATGGGCGGCCCCAGCATTTT.

This clonotype was observed a handful of times. The V gene is TRBV30, the J gene TRBJ1-4; weak D call: TRBD1 (5 bases). With 2 bases removed from V and 7 bases from J, the gap between germline ends came to 11 bases. CDR1 is GTSNPN, CDR2 SVGIG, per germline (reference sequence). This CDR3 contains 13 residues. CDR3 in amino acids: CAWSMTVIEKLFF. In nucleotides, the CDR3 is TGTGCCTGGAGTATGACAGTTATTGAAAAACTGTTTTTT.

The chain uses TRBV20-1 and TRBJ1-1; D is ambiguous. V was pared by 7 bases and J by 0 bases, with 9 bases between. This CDR3 region has 12 residues. Germline V gene sequence: CDR1 DFQATT, CDR2 SNEGSKA (reference sequence). CDR3 in DNA: TGCAGTGGCGGCTTTGTGAACACTGAAGCTTTCTTT. Protein sequence: CSGGFVNTEAFF.

This clonotype was counted many times. V gene TRBV7-8 combines with J gene TRBJ1-1; 9 nucleotides agree with TRBD1. CDR1 is SGHVS, CDR2 FQNEAQ, per germline. V lost 5 bases and J lost 2; bases outside the gene matches: 6. CDR3 size: 15 residues. The chain's CDR3 is CASSLMTGGNTEAFF. The DNA of the CDR3 is TGTGCCAGCAGCCTAATGACAGGGGGAAACACTGAAGCTTTCTTT.

This clonotype was observed a few times. This chain links TRBV28 with TRBJ2-7; 11 bases match TRBD1. The CDR3 extends over 12 amino acids. The ends lost 8 bases at V and 7 bases at J; junction bases unmatched: 4. Germline-derived CDR1 and CDR2 are MDHEN and SYDVKM. This CDR3 reads CASGQGAKEQYV. The DNA of the CDR3 is TGTGCCAGCGGACAGGGGGCAAAGGAGCAGTACGTC.

This clonotype was detected only a few times. V gene TRBV7-2 combines with J gene TRBJ2-4; 7 bases are shared with TRBD2. V gave up 5 bases and J gave up 0 bases; unmatched junction bases: 13. Germline-derived CDR1 and CDR2 are SGHTA and FQGNSA. The CDR3 is made up of 18 amino acids. The chain's CDR3 is CASSPPGTILLAKNIQYF. The CDR3 bases are TGTGCCAGCAGCCCCCCGGGGACTATACTACTAGCCAAAAACATTCAGTACTTC.

The chain is built from TRBV28 and TRBJ2-1; TRBD2 aligns across 9 bases. The CDR3 has 14 amino acids. Germline CDR1 is MDHEN and CDR2 is SYDVKM. After removal of 6 bases from V and 9 bases from J, the junction contained 9 bases not matched to a gene. The CDR3 nucleotides read TGTGCCAGCAGCCGCGCGGGAGGGTACGGTGAGCAGTTCTTC. Protein: CASSRAGGYGEQFF.

This clonotype occurred many times. J is TRBJ1-1 and V is TRBV12-3 or TRBV12-4; D remains ambiguous. The V and J ends lost 7 bases and 5 bases respectively, with 17 bases between them. CDR3 length: 14 amino acids. The CDR3 sequence is CASTLPGRGTEAFF. The CDR3 DNA follows: TGTGCCAGCACCCTTCCGGGGAGAGGGACTGAAGCTTTCTTT.

This sequence joins TRBV10-3 and TRBJ2-3, with TRBD2 matching 7 bases. The CDR3 has 14 amino acids. Germline CDR1 ENHRY, CDR2 SYGVKD. J was trimmed by 2 bases and V by 7 bases; bases with no gene match: 6. CDR3 region: CAITVGGNTDTQYF. Here the CDR3 DNA reads TGTGCCATCACGGTGGGGGGGAACACAGATACGCAGTATTTT.

This clonotype was detected ten times or more. V and J are TRBV4-3 and TRBJ2-1, with 14 positions matching TRBD2. The germline CDR1 and CDR2 sequences are LGHNA and YSLEER. Trimming at V came to 3 bases and at J to 9 bases, leaving 4 bases not matched to a gene. The CDR3 has 15 residues. This CDR3 reads CASSQGLAGAGEQFF. Written as DNA, the CDR3 is TGCGCCAGCAGCCAGGGACTAGCGGGAGCGGGTGAGCAGTTCTTC.

Only a few counts were recorded for this clonotype. V gene TRBV5-6 combines with J gene TRBJ2-3, with D possibly TRBD2 on 6 matching bases. The CDR3 is 15 residues long. CDR1 SGHDT and CDR2 YYEEEE come from the germline V gene. V lost 1 base and J lost 2, with 11 bases in between. CDR3 amino acids: CASSLIREFTDTQYF. DNA for the CDR3: TGTGCCAGCAGCTTGATTCGGGAGTTCACAGATACGCAGTATTTT. Full variable domain (rest looked up from reference TRBV5-6 and TRBJ2-3): DAGVTQSPTHLIKTRGQQVTLRCSPKSGHDTVSWYQQALGQGPQFIFQYYEEEERQRGNFPDRFSGHQFPNYSSELNVNALLLGDSALYLCASSLIREFTDTQYFGPGTRLTVL.